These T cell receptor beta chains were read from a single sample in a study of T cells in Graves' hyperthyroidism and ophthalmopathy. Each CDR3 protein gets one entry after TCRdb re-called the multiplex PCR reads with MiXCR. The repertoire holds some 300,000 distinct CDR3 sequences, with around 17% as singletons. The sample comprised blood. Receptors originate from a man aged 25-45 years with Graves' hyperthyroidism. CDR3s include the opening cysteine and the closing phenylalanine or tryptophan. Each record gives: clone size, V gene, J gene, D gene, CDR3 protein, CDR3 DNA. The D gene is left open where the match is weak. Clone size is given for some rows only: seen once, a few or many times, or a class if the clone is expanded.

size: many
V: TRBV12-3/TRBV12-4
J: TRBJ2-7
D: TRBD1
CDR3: CASSGQGRIAYEQYF
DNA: TGTGCCAGCAGTGGACAGGGGCGCATCGCCTACGAGCAGTACTTC

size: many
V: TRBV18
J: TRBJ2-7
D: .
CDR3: CASSPAGAYEQYF
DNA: TGTGCCAGCTCACCCGCAGGGGCCTACGAGCAGTACTTC

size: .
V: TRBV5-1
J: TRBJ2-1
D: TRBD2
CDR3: CASSLGLAGGRGNEQFF
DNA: TGCGCCAGCAGCTTGGGACTAGCGGGAGGGCGAGGCAATGAGCAGTTCTTC

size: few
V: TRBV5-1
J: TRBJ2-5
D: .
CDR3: CASSSQGRETQYF
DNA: TGCGCCAGCAGCTCACAGGGCCGGGAGACCCAGTACTTC

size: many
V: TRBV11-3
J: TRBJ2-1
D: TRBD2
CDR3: CASSLFTGLPNNEQFF
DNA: TGTGCCAGCAGCTTATTTACGGGACTACCCAACAATGAGCAGTTCTTC

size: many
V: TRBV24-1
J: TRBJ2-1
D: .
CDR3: CATSDRYYNEQFF
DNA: TGTGCCACCAGTGATAGATACTACAATGAGCAGTTCTTC

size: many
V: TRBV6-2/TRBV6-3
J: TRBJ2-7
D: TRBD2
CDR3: CASSAHRLAGEGFSYEQYF
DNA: TGTGCCAGCAGTGCCCATCGACTAGCGGGAGAGGGTTTCTCCTACGAGCAGTACTTC

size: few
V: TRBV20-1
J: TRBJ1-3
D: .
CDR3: CSATPLGNTIYF
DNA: TGCAGTGCGACGCCATTAGGAAACACCATATATTTT

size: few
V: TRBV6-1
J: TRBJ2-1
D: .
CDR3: CASSGSGTRLAPPYNEQFF
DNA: TGTGCCAGCAGTGGCTCTGGGACAAGACTAGCCCCCCCCTACAATGAGCAGTTCTTC

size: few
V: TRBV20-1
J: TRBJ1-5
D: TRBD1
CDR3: CSAQTQGALDQPQHF
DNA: TGCAGTGCCCAAACTCAGGGGGCTCTAGATCAGCCCCAGCATTTT

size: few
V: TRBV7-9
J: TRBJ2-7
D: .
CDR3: CASSFKNSYEQYF
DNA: TGTGCCAGCAGCTTTAAGAACTCCTACGAGCAGTACTTC

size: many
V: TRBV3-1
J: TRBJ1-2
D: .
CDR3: CASSPLIEANYGYTF
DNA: TGTGCCAGCAGCCCCCTCATAGAGGCTAACTATGGCTACACCTTC

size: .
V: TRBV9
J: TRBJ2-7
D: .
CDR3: CASSQEGSYEQYF
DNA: TGTGCCAGCAGCCAAGAGGGATCCTACGAGCAGTACTTC

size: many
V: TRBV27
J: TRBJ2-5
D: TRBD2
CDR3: CASSLSPRLAEETQYF
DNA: TGTGCCAGCAGTTTATCCCCCCGACTAGCTGAAGAGACCCAGTACTTC

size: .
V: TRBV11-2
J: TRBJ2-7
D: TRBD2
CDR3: CASASAGGPYEQYF
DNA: TGTGCCAGCGCCAGCGCGGGAGGACCCTACGAGCAGTACTTC

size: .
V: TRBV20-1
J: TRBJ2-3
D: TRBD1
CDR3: CSARGIWGTGSTDTQYF
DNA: TGCAGTGCTAGAGGCATCTGGGGGACAGGGAGCACAGATACGCAGTATTTT

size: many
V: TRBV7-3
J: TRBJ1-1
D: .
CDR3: CASSTGGVGEAFF
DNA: TGTGCCAGCAGCACCGGGGGGGTTGGTGAAGCTTTCTTT

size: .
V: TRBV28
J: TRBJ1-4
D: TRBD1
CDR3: CASSSPGQDIKLFF
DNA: TGTGCCAGCAGTTCTCCGGGACAGGACATCAAACTGTTTTTT

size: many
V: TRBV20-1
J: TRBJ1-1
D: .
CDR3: CSATQGVGTEAFF
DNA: TGCAGTGCTACTCAGGGTGTAGGCACTGAAGCTTTCTTT

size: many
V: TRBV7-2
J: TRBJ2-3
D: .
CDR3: CASSLQGTADTQYF
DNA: TGTGCCAGCAGCTTACAGGGGACCGCAGATACGCAGTATTTT

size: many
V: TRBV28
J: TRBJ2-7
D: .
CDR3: CASRTGASEQYF
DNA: TGTGCCAGCAGGACGGGGGCAAGCGAGCAGTACTTC

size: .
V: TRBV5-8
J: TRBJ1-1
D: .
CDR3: CASSFADGLSTEAFF
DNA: TGTGCCAGCAGCTTCGCGGACGGCCTTTCTACTGAAGCTTTCTTT

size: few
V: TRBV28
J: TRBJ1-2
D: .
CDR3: CAGSRDTSYGYTF
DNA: TGTGCCGGATCCCGGGACACGAGTTATGGCTACACCTTC

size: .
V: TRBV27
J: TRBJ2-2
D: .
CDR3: CASSFVASLTGELFF
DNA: TGTGCCAGCAGTTTTGTTGCTAGCTTGACCGGGGAGCTGTTTTTT